This T cell receptor beta chain was sequenced during a study of lymphopenia after photon versus proton radiotherapy. Produced via immunoSEQ multiplex PCR; TCRdb's table is partial and in-frame only. Among 89,000 or so clones, around 83% were seen once, and the ten largest hold around 1.4%. CDR1 MNHEY and CDR2 SVGAGI come from the germline V gene. Trimming shortened V by 4 bases and J by 2 bases, and 9 bases separated the two germline ends. The CDR3 has 14 amino acids. V gene TRBV6-5 combines with J gene TRBJ2-1, with unresolved D. The sequence was collected from a man aged 55 to 70 with pancreatic cancer. Source: peripheral blood, taken from a patient treated with proton-based radiotherapy. The CDR3 loop reads CASSLGGAYNEQFF. CDR3 in DNA: TGTGCCAGCAGTTTAGGTGGGGCCTACAATGAGCAGTTCTTC.